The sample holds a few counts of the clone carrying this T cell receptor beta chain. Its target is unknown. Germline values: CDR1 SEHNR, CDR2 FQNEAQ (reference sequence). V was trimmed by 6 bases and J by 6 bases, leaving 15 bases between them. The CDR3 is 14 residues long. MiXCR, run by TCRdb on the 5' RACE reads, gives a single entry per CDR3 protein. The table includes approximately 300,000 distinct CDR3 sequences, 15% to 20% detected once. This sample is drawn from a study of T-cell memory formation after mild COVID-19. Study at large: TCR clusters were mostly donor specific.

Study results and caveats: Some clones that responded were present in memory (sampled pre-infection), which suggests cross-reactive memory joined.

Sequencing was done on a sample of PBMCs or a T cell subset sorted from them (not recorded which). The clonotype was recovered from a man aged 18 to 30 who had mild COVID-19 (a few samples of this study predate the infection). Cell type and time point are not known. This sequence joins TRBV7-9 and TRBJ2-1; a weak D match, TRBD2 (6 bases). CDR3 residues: CASSGGWYTNEQFF. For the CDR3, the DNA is TGTGCCAGCAGTGGGGGGTGGTACACCAATGAGCAGTTCTTC.